The 13 T cell receptor beta chains given below trace back to one sample, sequenced in a study of CD8+ T cells in alopecia areata (dated by TCRdb to about 2018). Library preparation used the immunoSEQ multiplex PCR assay. RNA was extracted from all samples and reverse transcribed into cDNA, which served as template for TCR sequencing. TCRdb mirrors the immuneACCESS table, restricted to in-frame sequences. Some clones are absent from its copies; in checked studies, under half trace to an unresolved V gene, and the reason for the others is unknown. For this sample there are about 150,000 clones; around 55% appear just once. The ten most abundant clones make up less than 20% of the sample. Read against the paper, the sample's time point label means: baseline before oral tofacitinib. This specimen was CD8+ T cells sorted from blood, taken at week 0. The receptors come from a human donor with alopecia areata.

The V gene is TRBV19, the J gene TRBJ1-4; tentatively, D is TRBD1 (6 bases). CDR1 is LNHDA and CDR2 is SQIVND in the germline V gene (reference sequence). Deletions cut 3 bases from V and 8 bases from J, with 7 bases between. The CDR3 consists of 12 residues. The CDR3 reads CASSMGAEKLFF. In DNA, the CDR3 is TGTGCCAGTAGTATGGGGGCCGAAAAACTGTTTTTT. The whole variable domain, remainder taken from reference TRBV19 and TRBJ1-4, is DGGITQSPKYLFRKEGQNVTLSCEQNLNHDAMYWYRQDPGQGLRLIYYSQIVNDFQKGDIAEGYSVSREKKESFPLTVTSAQKNPTAFYLCASSMGAEKLFFGSGTQLSVL.

This clone was counted a few times. This sequence joins TRBV29-1 and TRBJ1-2; D is possibly TRBD1 (5 bases). V was pared by 3 bases and J by 6 bases, with 11 bases between. CDR1 is SQVTM, CDR2 ANQGSEA, per germline. The CDR3 loop spans 12 amino acids. The CDR3 loop is CSVDTGNNGYTF. The DNA for the CDR3 is TGCAGCGTTGATACAGGAAACAATGGCTACACCTTC.

This clone has only one observation. Other DNA sequences within the sample encode an identical CDR3. The chain carries TRBV27 and TRBJ1-2; 7 nucleotides line up with TRBD1. V lost 6 bases to trimming and J lost 5 bases; unmatched junction nucleotides: 6. Germline V gives CDR1 MNHEY, CDR2 SMNVEV (reference sequence). The CDR3 extends over 13 amino acids. CDR3 in DNA: TGTGCCAGCAGCCCCAGGGGGGGATATGGCTACACCTTC. As protein: CASSPRGGYGYTF.

This clone appeared a few times. CDR3 sequence: CASSEGHRYSSGANVLTF. Here the CDR3 DNA reads TGTGCCAGCAGCGAGGGGCACAGATATTCCTCTGGGGCCAACGTCCTGACTTTC. This rearrangement joins TRBV7-2 to TRBJ2-6, with D perhaps given as TRBD1 or TRBD2 (5 bases each). The germline V gene has CDR1 SGHTA and CDR2 FQGNSA. Between the trimmed V and J ends, which lost 5 bases and 0 bases, there was a span of 17 bases. The CDR3 runs to 18 residues.

This clone was seen a handful of times. This chain uses TRBV2 with TRBJ1-1, with TRBD1 identical over 8 bases. The CDR3 sequence is 14 residues long. V dropped 3 bases and J dropped 5; count of bases not matched to a gene: 5. The germline gives CDR1 SNHLY, CDR2 FYNNEI. The CDR3 region is CASSEDREWTEAFF. CDR3 DNA sequence: TGTGCCAGCAGTGAGGACAGGGAATGGACTGAAGCTTTCTTT.

The CDR3 is CASSASEGVGAGANVLTF. As DNA, the CDR3 is TGTGCCAGCAGCGCAAGCGAAGGAGTGGGGGCTGGGGCCAACGTCCTGACTTTC. The rearrangement joins TRBV9 to TRBJ2-6; D may be TRBD1 or TRBD2 (5 bases each). The CDR3 is 18 amino acids. Trimming cost V 3 bases and J 2 bases, with 18 bases left between them. Germline-derived CDR1 and CDR2 are SGDLS and YYNGEE. The variable domain in full, completed from reference TRBV9 and TRBJ2-6, reads DSGVTQTPKHLITATGQRVTLRCSPRSGDLSVYWYQQSLDQGLQFLIQYYNGEERAKGNILERFSAQQFPDLHSELNLSSLELGDSALYFCASSASEGVGAGANVLTFGAGSRLTVL.

The rearrangement links TRBV9 to TRBJ2-1; D unresolved. The CDR3 spans 15 residues. The ends were cut back, 2 bases at V and 8 bases at J, with 17 bases in the middle. Germline V gene data show CDR1 as SGDLS and CDR2 as YYNGEE. The DNA for the CDR3 is TGTGCCAGCAGCGTCCGGAATAAATGGACCGATGAGCAGTTCTTC. Its translation is CASSVRNKWTDEQFF.

The chain links TRBV30 to TRBJ2-7; D remains unclear. The CDR3 covers 13 residues. Germline assignment: CDR1 GTSNPN and CDR2 SVGIG (reference sequence). V was pared by 4 bases and J by 0 bases, with 10 bases between. The CDR3, as DNA: TGTGCCTGGACCAGGAGCAGCTCCTACGAGCAGTACTTC. Translation gives CAWTRSSSYEQYF.

CDR3 region: CSCSTDSYEQYF. CDR3 DNA sequence: TGCAGCTGCTCAACGGACAGCTACGAGCAGTACTTC. The V and J genes are TRBV29-1 and TRBJ2-7, with D perhaps TRBD1 (6 bases). Germline V gene sequence: CDR1 SQVTM, CDR2 ANQGSEA. The V end lost 8 bases, the J end lost 3 bases, and 14 bases lay between the germline ends. The CDR3 totals 12 residues.

J is TRBJ1-5 and V is TRBV15; D is undetermined. The V gene's germline CDR1 is LNHNV and CDR2 YYDKDF (reference sequence). The germline V and J ends were trimmed by 5 bases and 1 base, with 6 bases remaining between them. The CDR3 covers 13 residues. CDR3 DNA sequence: TGTGCCACCAGCGGCGGAAGCAATCAGCCCCAGCATTTT. Its translation: CATSGGSNQPQHF.

The chain is built from TRBV5-4 and TRBJ2-7; D is undetermined. Germline V gene data show CDR1 as SGHNT and CDR2 as YYREEE (reference sequence). This CDR3 is built from 13 residues. V was trimmed by 4 bases and J by 6 bases, leaving 14 bases between them. This chain's CDR3 is CASSIDGRSEQYF. For the CDR3, the DNA is TGTGCCAGCAGCATCGACGGTCGGAGCGAGCAGTACTTC.

The CDR3 spells CAWSQGIFTEAFF. The CDR3 nucleotides are TGTGCCTGGAGTCAGGGGATCTTCACTGAAGCTTTCTTT. The chain couples TRBV30 to TRBJ1-1; possible D gene TRBD1, 6 bases. Germline assignment: CDR1 GTSNPN and CDR2 SVGIG (reference sequence). The CDR3 runs 13 residues. V lost 2 bases to trimming and J lost 4 bases, with 11 bases between them.

The genes are TRBV30 and TRBJ1-1, with D unresolved. Deletions cut 0 bases from V and 8 bases from J, with 10 bases between. Germline CDR1 and CDR2: GTSNPN and SVGIG (reference sequence). The CDR3 loop spans 12 amino acids. The CDR3 bases are TGTGCCTGGAGTGTAGAGGTAGAGGAAGCTTTCTTT. Its translation is CAWSVEVEEAFF.